This TCR beta chain was identified during a study of CD8+ T cells in alopecia areata. On the study more broadly: Tofacitinib ran for 6 to 18 months before 6 months off drug. Study-wide results and limits: Lesional scalp, notably in alopecia totalis/universalis, had clonality above that of normal scalp. Normal skin contains resident alphabeta T cells, and these are also sequenced in scalp samples.

It was cDNA, reverse transcribed from extracted RNA, that served as the sequencing template. Generated by immunoSEQ multiplex PCR, the TCRdb table keeps only in-frame clones and is missing some. The sample holds around 140,000 clones, roughly half seen once. Peripheral blood and lesional scalp punch biopsies came from alopecia areata patients. CDR1 and CDR2 (germline): SGHRS, YFSETQ. This CDR3 is built from 15 residues. The J segment lost 9 bases and the V segment lost 5 bases, leaving 10 bases of the junction unmatched. This clone was counted a few times. Its antigen is unknown. The source material was CD4+ T cells sorted from blood, sampled at week 0. The clonotype was recovered from a human donor with alopecia areata. V gene TRBV5-1 combines with J gene TRBJ2-1, with TRBD2 matching 11 bases. The CDR3 bases are TGCGCCAGCAGTCGCACTAGCGGGAGATCGGGTGAGCAGTTCTTC. Its protein is CASSRTSGRSGEQFF.